Included here is one T cell receptor beta chain sequence, with context. Its antigen is unknown. Per-nucleotide qualities are absent, and no much larger clonotype sits a single base away. The CDR3, from cysteine to phenylalanine, totals 17 residues. Of all the DNA, just the CDR3 is kept, 51 bases in frame from base 1. V loses 2 bases of germline sequence and J loses 6 bases, and the interval between the two ends is 19 bases. Sequences KGHDR (CDR1) and SFDVKD (CDR2) are obtained from the germline V gene. The iRepertoire nested amplicon-rescue multiplex PCR (arm-PCR) platform was used to amplify TCR alpha and beta CDR3 regions from RNA. For one-step reverse transcription and amplification, roughly 90-400 ng of tissue mRNA or PBMC total RNA was used as input. After bead purification, a secondary multiplex PCR added Illumina adapters, and libraries were gel-purified between 200 and 400 bp. The libraries contained internal 6-nucleotide barcodes that were used for demultiplexing. Libraries were sequenced on an Illumina MiSeq with 2x220 or 2x250 nucleotide paired-end reads. Concerning the study's data processing: Paired reads were merged using FLASH 1.2.11 and were aligned to the GRCh37 human genome using BWA-MEM, after which TRA and TRB reads were extracted. V and J assignment used an IMGT-derived reference of cassette sequences and CDR3 motifs that included pseudogenes. Reads were translated in three frames, and productive CDR3s were defined as those with a C...FGXG motif and no stop codons. Unique combinations of V-J cassette pair and CDR3 amino acid sequence were defined as clonotypes. Filtering of reads was based on Hamming distance, with the threshold set by the sequence error rate of each sample in mapped regions. The public reads were quality trimmed at Q25 with fastp and then assembled into clones with MiXCR by TCRdb, keeping productive beta chains. Rows are combined by CDR3 protein, so each entry shows the most common genes and DNA. Clone size and V and J calls follow TCRdb, not the original study. For this sample there are 84,000 or so distinct CDR3 sequences; 20% to 25% appear just once. The top ten hold over 5.5% of the sample.

This sample is part of a study of glioma-infiltrating T cells listed by TCRdb under 2016. Regarding the study in general: The study sequenced TCR alpha- and beta-chain repertoires from glioma tissue, from non-neoplastic brain tissue and from matched peripheral blood mononuclear cells. Each tissue-infiltrating repertoire was compared with the same patient's peripheral blood repertoire to measure divergence between tissue and blood T-cell populations. Three low-grade glioma patients, 7 or 8 primary glioblastoma patients and three non-glioma patients contributing non-neoplastic brain tissue were included in the paired cohort. Points the paper makes about the study in general: Group comparisons were based on small numbers of patients: three non-neoplastic, three low-grade glioma and eight or nine glioblastoma patients. In non-neoplastic patients, VJ-independent divergence between tissue and blood fell below expectation, whereas in all gliomas, and especially in low-grade gliomas, the divergence rose above expectation. Very few CDR3 sequences were found to be shared between tissue and blood, and this scarcity was attributed to high CDR3 diversity and limited sampling.

This sequence uses TRBV24-1 and TRBJ1-5, with the D gene call left open. Sequencing used glioma tissue, nonneoplastic brain tissue, or PBMCs (not recorded which). The source is a human donor with low-grade glioma or glioblastoma, undergoing nonglioma brain surgery, or in good health (not recorded which). The nucleotide sequence reads TGTGCCACCAGTGATTGTGATGAGGGCCCCAGGAGTCAGCCCCAGCATTTT. Its translation reads: CATSDCDEGPRSQPQHF.